The 11 T cell receptor beta chains below come from one sample, sequenced in a study of vaccination effects on CD4 cells after COVID-19. Sequencing in the ViraFEST assay came after antigen-specific CD4+ T cells had been expanded with viral peptide pools, which were used to stimulate PBMC. Following a 10-day culture, CD4+ T cells were purified. Having tested negative for nucleocapsid antibodies, the vaccine recipients showed no prior SARS-CoV-2 infection. Clones were read by immunoSEQ multiplex PCR, and TCRdb kept only the in-frame ones, dropping some. The sample has about 38,000 clones; roughly two thirds are singletons. These receptors lack a known antigen. Specimen: CD4+ T cells from PBMCs cultured with SARS-CoV-2 spike peptides, collected before COVID-19 vaccination. The source of these receptors is a human donor who received a COVID-19 vaccine.

The chain recombines TRBV28 with TRBJ1-2; possible D gene TRBD1, 5 bases. The CDR3 extends over 16 amino acids. Between the trimmed V and J ends, which lost 1 base and 8 bases, there was a span of 20 bases. Germline V gene data show CDR1 as MDHEN and CDR2 as SYDVKM. The DNA of the CDR3 is TGTGCCAGCAGTTTATTCACCAGTGACAGCCCGGGCGGCTACACCTTC. Translation: CASSLFTSDSPGGYTF.

V gene TRBV5-8 combines with J gene TRBJ2-2; D may be TRBD2 (5 bases). The CDR3 runs 13 residues. Trimming stripped 4 bases from V and 8 bases from J, with 12 bases between. Germline CDR1 and CDR2: SGHTS and YDEGEE. DNA of the CDR3: TGTGCCAGCAGCAGCGGACTGGCTGGGGAGCTGTTTTTT. Translating it yields CASSSGLAGELFF.

The CDR3 DNA reads as TGTGCCAGCAGTGACAGTCTGAACACTGAAGCTTTCTTT. Translated: CASSDSLNTEAFF. The chain recombines TRBV6-1 with TRBJ1-1; D is unclear. The V and J ends lost 3 bases and 0 bases respectively, with 5 bases between them. This CDR3 contains 13 residues. Germline CDR1 MNHNS, CDR2 SASEGT.

Within the sample, this clone is medium-sized (0.01 to 0.1%). The chain carries TRBV10-3 and TRBJ2-7, with D tentatively TRBD1 (5 bases). Germline V gene lookup returns CDR1 ENHRY and CDR2 SYGVKD. Trimming removed 0 bases from V and 6 bases from J, with 12 bases in between. The CDR3 totals 14 residues. This CDR3 is CAISESGREGEQYF. The CDR3 DNA is TGTGCCATCAGTGAGTCAGGCAGGGAAGGCGAGCAGTACTTC.

In this sample, this clone turned up a few times. The rearrangement links TRBV7-9 to TRBJ2-2; 7 bases match TRBD2. The CDR3 is 17 amino acids. The germline gives CDR1 SEHNR, CDR2 FQNEAQ (reference sequence). V lost 5 bases to trimming and J lost 2 bases; unmatched junction nucleotides: 11. The CDR3 bases are TGTGCCAGCAGCCCCAGGTGGGCGGGAGCTAACACCGGGGAGCTGTTTTTT. It codes for CASSPRWAGANTGELFF.

This clone was counted at least ten times. J is TRBJ1-6 and V is TRBV5-4, with D unresolved. The CDR3 has 12 amino acids. V shed 0 bases and J shed 5 bases, with 0 bases lying between them. Germline assignment: CDR1 SGHNT and CDR2 YYREEE (reference sequence). DNA for the CDR3: TGTGCCAGCAGCTTGGATAATTCACCCCTCCACTTT. Translated, it gives CASSLDNSPLHF.

The genes are TRBV19 and TRBJ1-1, with D maybe TRBD1 (6 bases). CDR1 is LNHDA and CDR2 is SQIVND in the germline V gene (reference sequence). This CDR3 is built from 15 residues. V lost 6 bases and J 4 bases, leaving 18 bases between the germline ends. The CDR3: CASSPGGGGGTEAFF. In DNA form, the CDR3 reads TGTGCCAGTAGCCCGGGGGGGGGAGGGGGCACTGAAGCTTTCTTT.

V is TRBV11-2 and J is TRBJ1-3, with D perhaps TRBD1 (5 bases). With 4 bases removed from V and 5 bases from J, the gap between germline ends came to 6 bases. CDR1 SGHAT and CDR2 FQNNGV come from the germline V gene. This CDR3 comprises 12 residues. The CDR3 loop is CASSSDRNTIYF. Here the CDR3 DNA reads TGTGCCAGCAGCTCGGACAGAAACACCATATATTTT.

This clone has just one count. The V gene is TRBV7-2, the J gene TRBJ1-4; 12 bases agree with TRBD1. The trim removed 3 bases at V and 2 bases at J, leaving 1 base unmatched. The CDR3 sequence is 16 residues long. Germline CDR1 reads SGHTA; CDR2 reads FQGNSA. The DNA of the CDR3 is TGTGCCAGCAGCTTGGGACAGGGGGCCACTAATGAAAAACTGTTTTTT. It codes for CASSLGQGATNEKLFF.

This chain links TRBV11-2 with TRBJ2-3; 8 bases agree with TRBD2. V was clipped by 2 bases and J by 0 bases; unmatched bases: 7. Germline V gene sequence: CDR1 SGHAT, CDR2 FQNNGV. This CDR3 is built from 17 residues. CDR3 sequence (DNA): TGTGCCAGCAGCTTAACAGCGGGGGCCATTAGCACAGATACGCAGTATTTT. It codes for CASSLTAGAISTDTQYF.

This rearrangement joins TRBV28 to TRBJ1-2, with TRBD1 as a possible D gene (5 bases). The CDR3 spans 15 residues. Trimming cost V 6 bases and J 11 bases, with 25 bases left between them. Germline CDR1 is MDHEN and CDR2 is SYDVKM. CDR3 region: CASSSPNRKGMRYTF. The CDR3 coding sequence is TGTGCCAGCAGCTCTCCGAACAGGAAGGGGATGCGATACACCTTC.